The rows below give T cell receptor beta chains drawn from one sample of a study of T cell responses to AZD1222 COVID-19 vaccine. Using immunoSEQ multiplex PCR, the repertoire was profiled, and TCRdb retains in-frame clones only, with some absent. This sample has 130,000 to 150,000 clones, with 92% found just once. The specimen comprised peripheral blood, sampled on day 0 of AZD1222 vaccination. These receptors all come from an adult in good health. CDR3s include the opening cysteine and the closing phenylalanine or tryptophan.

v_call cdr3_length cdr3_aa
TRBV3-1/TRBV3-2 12 CASSPTGGTQYF
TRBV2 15 CASRDLVFRPYEQYF
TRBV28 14 CASTWTGANEKLFF
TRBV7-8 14 CASSLGGRLNEQFF
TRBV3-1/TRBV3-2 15 CASSPDLFSGNTIYF
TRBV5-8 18 CASSALWTSGPSTDTQYF
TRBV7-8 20 CASSFVTRRTGVIPTSGYTF
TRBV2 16 CASSDPGQLSYNEQFF
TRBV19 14 CASTLGASYTEAFF
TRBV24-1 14 CATKSRRASDTQYF